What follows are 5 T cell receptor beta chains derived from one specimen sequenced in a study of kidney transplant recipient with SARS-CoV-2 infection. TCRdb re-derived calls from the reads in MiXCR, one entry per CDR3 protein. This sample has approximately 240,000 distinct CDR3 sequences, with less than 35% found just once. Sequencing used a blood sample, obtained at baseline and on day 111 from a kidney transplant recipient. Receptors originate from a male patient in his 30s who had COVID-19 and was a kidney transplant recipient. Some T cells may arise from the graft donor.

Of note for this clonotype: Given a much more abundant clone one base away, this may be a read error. DNA of the CDR3: TGTGTCAGCAGTTTGACTAGCTTGGGTGACGAGCAGTACTTC. Translation: CVSSLTSLGDEQYF. This sequence joins TRBV28 and TRBJ2-7; TRBD2 matches at 7 bases. The CDR3 spans 14 residues. Germline assignment: CDR1 MDHEN and CDR2 SYDVKM.

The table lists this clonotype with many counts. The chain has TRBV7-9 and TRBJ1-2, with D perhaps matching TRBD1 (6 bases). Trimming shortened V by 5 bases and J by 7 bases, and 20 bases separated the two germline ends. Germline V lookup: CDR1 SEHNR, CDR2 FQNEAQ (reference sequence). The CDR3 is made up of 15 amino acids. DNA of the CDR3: TGTGCCAGCAGCGAGGCCGGGGACATTCCTTCTGGCTACACCTTC. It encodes CASSEAGDIPSGYTF.

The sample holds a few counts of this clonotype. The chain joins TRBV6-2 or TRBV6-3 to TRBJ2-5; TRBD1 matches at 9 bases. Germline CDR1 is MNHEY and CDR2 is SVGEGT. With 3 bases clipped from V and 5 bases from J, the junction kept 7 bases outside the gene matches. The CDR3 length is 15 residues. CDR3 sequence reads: CASSYGDRDEETQYF. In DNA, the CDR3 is TGTGCCAGCAGTTATGGGGACAGGGACGAGGAGACCCAGTACTTC.

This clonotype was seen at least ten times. The CDR3, as DNA: TGTGCCAGCAGCCTTCGGACAGGGTGGACCGGGGAGCTGTTTTTT. Protein sequence: CASSLRTGWTGELFF. This chain connects TRBV14 to TRBJ2-2, with 8 bases fitting TRBD1. V lost 4 bases, J lost 5 bases, and 6 bases stayed unmatched. The CDR3 loop spans 15 amino acids. Per the germline V gene, CDR1 is SGHDN and CDR2 is FVKESK.

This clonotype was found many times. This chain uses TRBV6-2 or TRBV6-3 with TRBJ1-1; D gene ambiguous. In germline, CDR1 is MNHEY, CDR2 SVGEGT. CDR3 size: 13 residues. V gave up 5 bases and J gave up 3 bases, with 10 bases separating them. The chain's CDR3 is CASSRLKYTEAFF. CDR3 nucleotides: TGTGCCAGCAGTAGACTTAAGTACACTGAAGCTTTCTTT.